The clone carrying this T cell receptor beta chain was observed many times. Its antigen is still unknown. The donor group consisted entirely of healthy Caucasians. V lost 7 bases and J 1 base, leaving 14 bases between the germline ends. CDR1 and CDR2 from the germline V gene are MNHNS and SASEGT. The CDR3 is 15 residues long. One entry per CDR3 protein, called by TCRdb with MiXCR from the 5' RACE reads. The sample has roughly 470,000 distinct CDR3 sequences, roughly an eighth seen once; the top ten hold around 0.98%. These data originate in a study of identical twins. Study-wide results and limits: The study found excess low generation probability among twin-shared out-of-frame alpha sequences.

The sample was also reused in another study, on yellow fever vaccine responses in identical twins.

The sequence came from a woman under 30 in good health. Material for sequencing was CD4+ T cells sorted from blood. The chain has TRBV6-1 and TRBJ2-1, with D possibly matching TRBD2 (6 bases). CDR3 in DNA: TGTGCCAGCAATGTCCGGCGGGATTCCTACAATGAGCAGTTCTTC. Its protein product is CASNVRRDSYNEQFF.